These 3 T cell receptor beta chains share one sample of origin, sequenced in a study of T cells in Graves' hyperthyroidism and ophthalmopathy. The CDR3 regions of TCR beta were amplified from RNA transcripts. RT-PCR in the first round (using the HTBI primer set) targeted the TCR CDR3. Via MiXCR, TCRdb re-called the multiplex PCR reads, giving one row per CDR3 protein. This sample carries around 530,000 distinct CDR3 sequences, roughly a sixth of them seen once, and the ten largest clones take roughly 18%. Sequencing was done on a sample of blood. The source is a woman younger than 35 with Graves' ophthalmopathy.

This clonotype was detected ten times or more. The chain couples TRBV13 to TRBJ1-1, with 9 bases that match TRBD1. This CDR3 has 12 residues. Germline loops: CDR1 PRHDT, CDR2 FYEKMQ (reference sequence). V shed 3 bases and J 9 bases; nucleotides not matched to a gene: 2. The CDR3 region has the DNA TGTGCCAGCAGCTTGGGACAGGGCCAAGCTTTCTTT. It is translated as CASSLGQGQAFF.

This chain connects TRBV10-3 to TRBJ2-7; no reliable D call. This CDR3 contains 15 residues. From germline, CDR1 is ENHRY and CDR2 SYGVKD. Trimming shortened V by 5 bases and J by 4 bases, and 18 bases separated the two germline ends. The CDR3 region is CAISSMRQVGYEQYF. CDR3 coding DNA: TGTGCCATCAGTTCGATGCGGCAGGTTGGGTACGAGCAGTACTTC.

This clonotype was counted many times. This chain links TRBV2 with TRBJ2-1, with a tentative D call TRBD2 (5 bases). The germline V gene encodes CDR1 SNHLY and CDR2 FYNNEI. V dropped 4 bases and J dropped 8 bases, with 6 bases sitting between them. This CDR3 is built from 11 residues. CDR3 sequence (DNA): TGTGCCAGCAGTGGAGCGGATGAGCAGTTCTTC. It encodes CASSGADEQFF. Full variable domain (outside the CDR3, taken from reference TRBV2 and TRBJ2-1): EPEVTQTPSHQVTQMGQEVILRCVPISNHLYFYWYRQILGQKVEFLVSFYNNEISEKSEIFDDQFSVERPDGSNFTLKIRSTKLEDSAMYFCASSGADEQFFGPGTRLTVL.